The 10 T cell receptor beta chains in this list originate from one sample, sequenced in a study of technical replicates of blood from a handful of donors. Sequencing used immunoSEQ multiplex PCR; TCRdb keeps in-frame clones, though not all of them. The sample contains under 90,000 clones, approximately 93% of which appear only once. Specimen: T cells isolated from PBMCs. Receptors were obtained from a human donor in good health.

The rearrangement joins TRBV7-9 to TRBJ1-2; 8 bases map to TRBD1. The CDR3 spans 14 residues. Germline CDR1 is SEHNR and CDR2 is FQNEAQ (reference sequence). The junction had 5 bases not matched to a gene; V was cut back by 5 bases and J by 3 bases. CDR3 nucleotide sequence: TGTGCCAGCAGCCCTCTGACAGGGGACTATGGCTACACCTTC. Protein product: CASSPLTGDYGYTF.

The chain is built from TRBV5-4 and TRBJ1-1; TRBD1 aligns across 9 bases. Germline CDR1 reads SGHNT; CDR2 reads YYREEE (reference sequence). With 2 bases clipped from V and 1 base from J, the junction kept 6 bases outside the gene matches. The CDR3 has 16 residues. The DNA of the CDR3 is TGTGCCAGCAGCTTAAGGGACAGGGTGGCGAACACTGAAGCTTTCTTT. This sequence encodes CASSLRDRVANTEAFF. Combining the CDR3 with reference TRBV5-4 and TRBJ1-1 gives the whole variable domain ETGVTQSPTHLIKTRGQQVTLRCSSQSGHNTVSWYQQALGQGPQFIFQYYREEENGRGNFPPRFSGLQFPNYSSELNVNALELDDSALYLCASSLRDRVANTEAFFGQGTRLTVV.

V gene TRBV29-1 combines with J gene TRBJ1-1; D might be TRBD1 (5 bases). CDR1 SQVTM and CDR2 ANQGSEA come from the germline V gene. The CDR3 totals 13 residues. The V and J ends lost 4 bases and 4 bases respectively, with 13 bases between them. CDR3 nucleotides: TGCAGCGTTGTCTCCTCGGGGGTCACTGAAGCTTTCTTT. Its translation is CSVVSSGVTEAFF. Complete variable domain (other parts from reference TRBV29-1 and TRBJ1-1): SAVISQKPSRDICQRGTSLTIQCQVDSQVTMMFWYRQQPGQSLTLIATANQGSEATYESGFVIDKFPISRPNLTFSTLTVSNMSPEDSSIYLCSVVSSGVTEAFFGQGTRLTVV.

V gene TRBV15 combines with J gene TRBJ1-3; D is undetermined. Trimming removed 3 bases at V and 0 bases at J, with 9 bases between. Germline V gene lookup returns CDR1 LNHNV and CDR2 YYDKDF (reference sequence). The CDR3 spans 15 residues. CDR3 region: CATSRGRISGNTIYF. CDR3 DNA: TGTGCCACCAGCAGGGGCCGGATCTCTGGAAACACCATATATTTT.

The chain has TRBV10-3 and TRBJ2-1; D unresolved. V lost 5 bases and J lost 2, with 4 bases in between. CDR1 and CDR2 (germline): ENHRY, SYGVKD. The CDR3 totals 12 residues. The CDR3 spells CAISPTYNEQFF. For the CDR3, the DNA is TGTGCCATCAGTCCCACCTACAATGAGCAGTTCTTC.

The chain combines TRBV12-5 with TRBJ2-7; weak D call: TRBD1 (6 bases). Germline CDR1 is LGHNT and CDR2 is FRNRAP. V lost 6 bases to trimming and J lost 2 bases, with 14 bases between them. This CDR3 has 14 amino acids. The CDR3 loop is CASGPRDKAYEQYF. The CDR3 bases are TGTGCTAGTGGACCCCGGGACAAGGCCTACGAGCAGTACTTC.

CDR3 nucleotides: TGTGCCAGTTATACGACAGGGAAGGTCCCAATTTATGGCTACACCTTC. Residues: CASYTTGKVPIYGYTF. V is TRBV19 and J is TRBJ1-2; TRBD1 matches at 7 bases. This CDR3 contains 16 residues. The germline V gene has CDR1 LNHDA and CDR2 SQIVND (reference sequence). V dropped 8 bases and J dropped 5; count of bases not matched to a gene: 17.

The CDR3 DNA is TGCGCCAGCAGCCTCAGACAGGGGGCGTCCAATTCACCCCTCCACTTT. Translating it yields CASSLRQGASNSPLHF. The chain joins TRBV4-1 to TRBJ1-6, with 10 bases identical to TRBD1. Germline CDR1 reads MGHRA; CDR2 reads YSYEKL. The CDR3 extends over 16 amino acids. V lost 4 bases to trimming and J lost 7 bases; unmatched junction nucleotides: 7.

The chain couples TRBV6-5 to TRBJ1-4, with D tentatively TRBD1 (5 bases). V lost 6 bases, J lost 2 bases, and 10 bases lay in between. Per germline, CDR1 MNHEY and CDR2 SVGAGI. The CDR3 sequence is 14 residues long. CDR3 sequence (DNA): TGTGCCAGCAGCCAGGGTGTTACTAATGAAAAACTGTTTTTT. Translating it yields CASSQGVTNEKLFF.

This chain joins TRBV6-1 and TRBJ2-3, with TRBD1 matching over 9 bases. This CDR3 is 20 amino acids long. The germline V gene encodes CDR1 MNHNS and CDR2 SASEGT. V shed 3 bases, J shed 2 bases, and the junction held 18 bases outside the gene matches. The CDR3 bases are TGTGCCAGCAGTGACGGGGACAGGGCTTTCCCAAGGTTTTCCACAGATACGCAGTATTTT. Translating gives CASSDGDRAFPRFSTDTQYF.